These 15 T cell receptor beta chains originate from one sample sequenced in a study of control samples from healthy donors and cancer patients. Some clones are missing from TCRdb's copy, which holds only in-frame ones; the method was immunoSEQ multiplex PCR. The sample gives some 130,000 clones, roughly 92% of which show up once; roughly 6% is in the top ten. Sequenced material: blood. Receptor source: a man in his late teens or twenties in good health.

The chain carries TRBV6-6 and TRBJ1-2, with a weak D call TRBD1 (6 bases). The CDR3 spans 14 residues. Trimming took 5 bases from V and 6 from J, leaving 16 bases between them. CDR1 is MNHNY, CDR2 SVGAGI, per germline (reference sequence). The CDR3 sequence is CASSPRGGRDGYTF. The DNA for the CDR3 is TGTGCCAGCAGTCCGCGTGGGGGGCGGGATGGCTACACCTTC.

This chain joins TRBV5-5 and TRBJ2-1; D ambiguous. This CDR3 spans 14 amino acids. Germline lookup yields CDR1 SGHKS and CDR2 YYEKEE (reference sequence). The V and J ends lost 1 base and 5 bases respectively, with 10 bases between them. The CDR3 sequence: CASSLWALHNEQFF. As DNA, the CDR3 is TGTGCCAGCAGCTTGTGGGCCCTGCACAATGAGCAGTTCTTC.

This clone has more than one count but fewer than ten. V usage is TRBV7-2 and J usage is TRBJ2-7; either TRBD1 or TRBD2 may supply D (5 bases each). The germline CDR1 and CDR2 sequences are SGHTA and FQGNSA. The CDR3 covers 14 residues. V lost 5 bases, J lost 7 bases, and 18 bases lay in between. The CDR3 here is CASSLTGTSFEQYF. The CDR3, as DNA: TGTGCCAGCAGCCTTACGGGGACCTCCTTTGAGCAGTACTTC.

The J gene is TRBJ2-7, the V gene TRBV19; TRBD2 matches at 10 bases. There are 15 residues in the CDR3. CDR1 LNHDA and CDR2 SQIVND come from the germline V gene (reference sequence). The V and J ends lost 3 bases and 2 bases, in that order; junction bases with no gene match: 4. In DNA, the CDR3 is TGTGCCAGTAGTATTGGAGCGGGGGGGACCTACGAGCAGTACTTC. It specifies CASSIGAGGTYEQYF.

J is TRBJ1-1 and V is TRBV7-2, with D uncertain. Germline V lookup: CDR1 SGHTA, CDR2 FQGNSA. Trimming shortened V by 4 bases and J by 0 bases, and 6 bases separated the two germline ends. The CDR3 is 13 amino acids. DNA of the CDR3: TGTGCCAGCAGCTCCCCCATGAACACTGAAGCTTTCTTT. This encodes CASSSPMNTEAFF.

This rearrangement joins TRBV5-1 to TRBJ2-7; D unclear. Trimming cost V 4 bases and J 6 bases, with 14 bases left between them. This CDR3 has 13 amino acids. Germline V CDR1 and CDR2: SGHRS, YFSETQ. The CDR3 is CASSKDQVGEQYF. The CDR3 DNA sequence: TGCGCCAGCAGCAAGGACCAGGTGGGCGAGCAGTACTTC.

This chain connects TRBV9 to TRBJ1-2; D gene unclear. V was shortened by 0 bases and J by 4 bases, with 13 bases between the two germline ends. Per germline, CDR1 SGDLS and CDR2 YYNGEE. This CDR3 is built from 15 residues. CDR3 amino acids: CASSVVPARSYGYTF. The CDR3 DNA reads TGTGCCAGCAGCGTAGTCCCCGCAAGGAGCTATGGCTACACCTTC.

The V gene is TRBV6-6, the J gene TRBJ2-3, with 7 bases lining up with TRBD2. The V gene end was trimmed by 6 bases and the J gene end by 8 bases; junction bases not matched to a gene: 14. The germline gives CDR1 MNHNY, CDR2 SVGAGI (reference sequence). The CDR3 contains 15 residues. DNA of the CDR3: TGTGCCAGCAGCAAGGACGCGGGGGAGTTTGCTACGCAGTATTTT. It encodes CASSKDAGEFATQYF.

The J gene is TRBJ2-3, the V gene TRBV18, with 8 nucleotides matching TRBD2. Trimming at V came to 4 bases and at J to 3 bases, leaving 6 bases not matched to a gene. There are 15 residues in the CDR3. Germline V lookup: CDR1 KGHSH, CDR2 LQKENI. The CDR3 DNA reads TGTGCCAGCTCACTGCTCGGGGGGGCGACAGATACGCAGTATTTT. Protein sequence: CASSLLGGATDTQYF. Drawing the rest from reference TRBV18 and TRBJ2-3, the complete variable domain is NAGVMQNPRHLVRRRGQEARLRCSPMKGHSHVYWYRQLPEEGLKFMVYLQKENIIDESGMPKERFSAEFPKEGPSILRIQQVVRGDSAAYFCASSLLGGATDTQYFGPGTRLTVL.

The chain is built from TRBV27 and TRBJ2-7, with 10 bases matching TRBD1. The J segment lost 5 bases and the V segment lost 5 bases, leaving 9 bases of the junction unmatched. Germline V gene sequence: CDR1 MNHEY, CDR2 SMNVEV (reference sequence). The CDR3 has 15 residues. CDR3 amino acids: CASSPPRDRGNEQYF. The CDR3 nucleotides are TGTGCCAGCAGTCCTCCGAGGGACAGGGGCAACGAGCAGTACTTC.

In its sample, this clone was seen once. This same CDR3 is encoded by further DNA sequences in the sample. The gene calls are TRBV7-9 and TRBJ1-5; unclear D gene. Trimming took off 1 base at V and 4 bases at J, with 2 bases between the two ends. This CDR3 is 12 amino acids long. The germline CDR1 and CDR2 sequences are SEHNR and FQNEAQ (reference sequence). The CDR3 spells CASSLGNQPQHF. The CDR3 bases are TGTGCCAGCAGCTTAGGTAATCAGCCCCAGCATTTT.

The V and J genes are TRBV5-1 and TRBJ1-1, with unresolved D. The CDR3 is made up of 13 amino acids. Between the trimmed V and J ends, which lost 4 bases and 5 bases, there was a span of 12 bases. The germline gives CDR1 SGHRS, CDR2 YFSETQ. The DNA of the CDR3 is TGCGCCAGCAGCGAGGCCGAAGGAACTGAAGCTTTCTTT. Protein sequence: CASSEAEGTEAFF.

The CDR3 DNA is TGTGCCAGCAGCTTATTGGGAATTAACACTGAAGCTTTCTTT. This encodes CASSLLGINTEAFF. The chain links TRBV11-2 to TRBJ1-1, with D unclear. V lost 2 bases to trimming and J lost 2 bases, with 9 bases between them. The CDR3 sequence is 14 residues long. Germline V CDR1 and CDR2: SGHAT, FQNNGV.

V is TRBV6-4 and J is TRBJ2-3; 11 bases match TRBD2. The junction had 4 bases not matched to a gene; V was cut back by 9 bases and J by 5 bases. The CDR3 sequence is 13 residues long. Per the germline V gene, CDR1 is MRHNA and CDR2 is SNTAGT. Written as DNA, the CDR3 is TGTGCCAGAGGGACTAGCGGAGAAGATACGCAGTATTTT. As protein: CARGTSGEDTQYF.

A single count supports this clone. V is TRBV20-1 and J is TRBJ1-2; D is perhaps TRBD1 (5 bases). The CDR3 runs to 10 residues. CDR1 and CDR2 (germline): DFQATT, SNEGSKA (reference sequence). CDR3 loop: CTTQAGGYTF. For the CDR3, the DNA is TGCACGACACAGGCGGGAGGCTACACCTTC.